The entry below gives a single T cell receptor beta chain sequence along with its context. Trimming took 4 bases from V and 7 from J; bases not matched to a gene: 12. The germline gives CDR1 SQVTM, CDR2 ANQGSEA. The CDR3 contains 14 residues. This sample is part of a study of blood T cell repertoires in COVID-19. Study details: From T cells, B-cell-depleted T cells, or PBMCs came the material, which was cDNA or gDNA.

Sequencing used immunoSEQ multiplex PCR; TCRdb keeps in-frame clones, though not all of them. Of about 90,000 clones detected, 76% appear once; the ten largest clones hold approximately 6.8%. Sequenced material: peripheral blood. This sequence was found in a man between 65 and 85 years old with acute or convalescent COVID-19. V and J are TRBV29-1 and TRBJ1-2; 7 positions match TRBD1. In DNA, the CDR3 is TGCAGCGTTGCGACGATTACAGGGGCGGGTGGCTACACCTTC. It is translated as CSVATITGAGGYTF. The full variable domain, rest sourced from reference TRBV29-1 and TRBJ1-2, is SAVISQKPSRDICQRGTSLTIQCQVDSQVTMMFWYRQQPGQSLTLIATANQGSEATYESGFVIDKFPISRPNLTFSTLTVSNMSPEDSSIYLCSVATITGAGGYTFGSGTRLTVV.